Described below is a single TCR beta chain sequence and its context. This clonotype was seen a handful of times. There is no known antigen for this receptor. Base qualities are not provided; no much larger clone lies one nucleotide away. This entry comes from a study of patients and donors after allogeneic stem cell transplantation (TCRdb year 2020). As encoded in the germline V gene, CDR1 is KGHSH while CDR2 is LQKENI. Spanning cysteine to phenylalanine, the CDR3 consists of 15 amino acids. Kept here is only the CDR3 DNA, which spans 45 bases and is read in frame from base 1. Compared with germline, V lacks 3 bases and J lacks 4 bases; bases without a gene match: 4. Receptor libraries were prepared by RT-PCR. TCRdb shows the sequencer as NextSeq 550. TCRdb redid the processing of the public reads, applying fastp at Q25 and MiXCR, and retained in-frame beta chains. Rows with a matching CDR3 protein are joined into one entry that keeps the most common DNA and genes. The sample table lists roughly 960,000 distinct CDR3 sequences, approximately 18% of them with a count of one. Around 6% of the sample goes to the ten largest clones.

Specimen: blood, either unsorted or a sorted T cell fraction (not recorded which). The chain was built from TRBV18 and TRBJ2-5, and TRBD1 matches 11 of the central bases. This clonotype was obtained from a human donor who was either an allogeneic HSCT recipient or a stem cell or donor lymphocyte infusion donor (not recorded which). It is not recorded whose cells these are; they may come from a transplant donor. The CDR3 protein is CASSPGQGALETQYF. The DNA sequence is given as TGTGCCAGCTCACCCGGACAGGGGGCTTTAGAGACCCAGTACTTC.